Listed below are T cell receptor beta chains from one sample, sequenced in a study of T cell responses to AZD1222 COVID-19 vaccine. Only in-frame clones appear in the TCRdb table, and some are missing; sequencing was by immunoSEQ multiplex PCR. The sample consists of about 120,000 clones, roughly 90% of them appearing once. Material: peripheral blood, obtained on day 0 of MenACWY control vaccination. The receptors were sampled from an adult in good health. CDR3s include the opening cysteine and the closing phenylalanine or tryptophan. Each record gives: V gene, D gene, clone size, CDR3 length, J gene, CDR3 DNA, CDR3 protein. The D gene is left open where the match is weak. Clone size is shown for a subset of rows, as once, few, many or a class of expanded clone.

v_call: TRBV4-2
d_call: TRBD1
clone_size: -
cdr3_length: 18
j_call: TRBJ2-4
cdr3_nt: TGTGCCAGCAGCCAAGATGTGGGGCAGGGGGTGGCCAAAAACATTCAGTACTTC
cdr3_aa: CASSQDVGQGVAKNIQYF

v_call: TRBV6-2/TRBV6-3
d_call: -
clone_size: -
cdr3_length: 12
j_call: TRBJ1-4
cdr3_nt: TGTGCCAGCAGTTACGAAAGCGAAAAACTGTTTTTT
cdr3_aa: CASSYESEKLFF

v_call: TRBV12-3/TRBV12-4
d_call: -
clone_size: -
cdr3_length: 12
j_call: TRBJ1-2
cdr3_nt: TGTGCCAGCAGTGCAGGGAACTATGGCTACACCTTC
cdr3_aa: CASSAGNYGYTF

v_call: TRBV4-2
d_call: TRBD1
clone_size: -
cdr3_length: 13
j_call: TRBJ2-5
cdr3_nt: TGTGCCAGCAGCCCGGGACAGTTAGAGACCCAGTACTTC
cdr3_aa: CASSPGQLETQYF

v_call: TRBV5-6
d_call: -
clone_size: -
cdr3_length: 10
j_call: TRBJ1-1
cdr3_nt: TGTGCCAGCGGACGGACTGAAGCTTTCTTT
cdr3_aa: CASGRTEAFF

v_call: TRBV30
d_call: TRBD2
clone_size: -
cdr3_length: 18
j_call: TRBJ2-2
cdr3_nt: TGTGCCTGGAGTTCCCTTAGGCCCAGCGGGAGAGGGGGCGGGGAGCTGTTTTTT
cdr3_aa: CAWSSLRPSGRGGGELFF

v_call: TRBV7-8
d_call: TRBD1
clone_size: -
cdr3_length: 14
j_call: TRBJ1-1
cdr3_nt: TGTGCCAGCAGCGGAACAGGGGTTGTAGTCGAAGCTTTCTTT
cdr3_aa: CASSGTGVVVEAFF

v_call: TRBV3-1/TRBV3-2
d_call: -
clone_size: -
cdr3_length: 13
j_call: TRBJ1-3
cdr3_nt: TGTGCCAGCAGCCAAGGGGACGGAAACACCATATATTTT
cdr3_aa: CASSQGDGNTIYF

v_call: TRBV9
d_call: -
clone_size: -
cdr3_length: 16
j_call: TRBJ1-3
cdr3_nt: TGTGCCAGCAGCGCGACAGGACGAACCGGGGGAAACACCATATATTTT
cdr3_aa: CASSATGRTGGNTIYF

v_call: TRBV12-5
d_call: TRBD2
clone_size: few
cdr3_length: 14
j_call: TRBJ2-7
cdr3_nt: TGTGCTAGTGGTTTGATTCCGGGACTAGCGGAGCAGTACTTC
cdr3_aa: CASGLIPGLAEQYF

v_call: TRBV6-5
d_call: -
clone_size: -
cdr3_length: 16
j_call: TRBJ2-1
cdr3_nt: TGTGCCAGCAGTTACTCAAAGGGTTTGACATTGAATGAGCAGTTCTTC
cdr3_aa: CASSYSKGLTLNEQFF

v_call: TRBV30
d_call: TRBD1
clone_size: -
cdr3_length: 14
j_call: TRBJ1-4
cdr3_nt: TGTGCCTGGATCCGACAGGGAACTAATGAAAAACTGTTTTTT
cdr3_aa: CAWIRQGTNEKLFF

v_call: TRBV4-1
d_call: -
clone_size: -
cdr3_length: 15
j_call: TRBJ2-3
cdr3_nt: TGCGCCAGCAGCCCCTCCCAGCGGCGTGTAGATACGCAGTATTTT
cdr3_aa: CASSPSQRRVDTQYF

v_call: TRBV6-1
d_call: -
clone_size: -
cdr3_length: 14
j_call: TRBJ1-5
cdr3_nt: TGTGCCAGCAGTGAAGCGGCAGAAAATCAGCCCCAGCATTTT
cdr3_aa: CASSEAAENQPQHF

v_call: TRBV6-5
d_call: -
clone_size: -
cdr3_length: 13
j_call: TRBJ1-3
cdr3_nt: TGTGCCAGCAAACAAATCTCTGGAAACACCATATATTTT
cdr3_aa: CASKQISGNTIYF

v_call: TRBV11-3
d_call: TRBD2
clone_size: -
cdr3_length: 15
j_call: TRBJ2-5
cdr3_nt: TGTGCCAGCAGCCCCGGACTAGCGGGGGCAGAGACCCAGTACTTC
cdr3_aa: CASSPGLAGAETQYF

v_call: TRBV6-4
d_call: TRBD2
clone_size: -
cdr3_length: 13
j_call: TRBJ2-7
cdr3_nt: TGTCAAAACCGGACTAGCGATTCCTACGAGCAGTACTTC
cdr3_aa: CQNRTSDSYEQYF

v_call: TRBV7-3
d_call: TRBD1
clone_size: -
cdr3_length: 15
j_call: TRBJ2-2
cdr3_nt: TGTGCCAGCAGCTGGACAGGGGCGAACACCGGGGAGCTGTTTTTT
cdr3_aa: CASSWTGANTGELFF

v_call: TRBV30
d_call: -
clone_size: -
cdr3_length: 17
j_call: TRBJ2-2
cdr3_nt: TGTGCCTGGAAGGGGGCTGAGGCGGGAGAGGCCACCGGGGAGCTGTTTTTT
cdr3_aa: CAWKGAEAGEATGELFF

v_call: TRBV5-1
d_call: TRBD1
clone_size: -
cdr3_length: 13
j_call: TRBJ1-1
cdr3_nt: TGCGCCAGCAGCCCGCAGGGGGGCACTGAAGCTTTCTTT
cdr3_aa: CASSPQGGTEAFF

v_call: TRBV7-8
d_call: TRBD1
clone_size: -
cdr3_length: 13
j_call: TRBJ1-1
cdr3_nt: TGTGCCAGCAGCCACCCCAGGGGGACTGAAGCTTTCTTT
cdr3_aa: CASSHPRGTEAFF

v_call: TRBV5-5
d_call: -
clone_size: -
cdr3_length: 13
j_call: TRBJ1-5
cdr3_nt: TGTGCCAGCAGCCCGTCAGGGTATCAGCCCCAGCATTTT
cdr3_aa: CASSPSGYQPQHF

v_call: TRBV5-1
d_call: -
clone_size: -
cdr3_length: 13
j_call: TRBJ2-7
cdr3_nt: TGCGCCAGCAGCGTAGGCGGAACCTACGAGCAGTACTTC
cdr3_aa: CASSVGGTYEQYF

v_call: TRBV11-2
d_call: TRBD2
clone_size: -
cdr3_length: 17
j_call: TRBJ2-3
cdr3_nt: TGTGCCAGCAGCTTACGGACTAGCGGGAGTGATAGAGATACGCAGTATTTT
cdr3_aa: CASSLRTSGSDRDTQYF

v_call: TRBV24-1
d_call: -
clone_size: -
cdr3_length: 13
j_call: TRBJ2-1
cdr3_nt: TGTGCCACCAGTGATTTAGGGGGAGGGATGCAGTTCTTC
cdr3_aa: CATSDLGGGMQFF

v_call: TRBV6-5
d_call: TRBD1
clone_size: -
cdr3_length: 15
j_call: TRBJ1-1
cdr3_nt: TGTGCCAGCAGTTACGATGAGGGGGCGGGGACTGAAGCTTTCTTT
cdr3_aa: CASSYDEGAGTEAFF

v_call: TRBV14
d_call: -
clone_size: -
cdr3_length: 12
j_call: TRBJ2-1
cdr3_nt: TGTGCCAGCAGCCAAGATAGGGGGGAGCAGTTCTTC
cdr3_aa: CASSQDRGEQFF

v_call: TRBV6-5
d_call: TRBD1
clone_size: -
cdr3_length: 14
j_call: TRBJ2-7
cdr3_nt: TGTGCCAGCGAGCTCCGACAGGGTATTCCGGAGCAGTACTTC
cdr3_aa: CASELRQGIPEQYF

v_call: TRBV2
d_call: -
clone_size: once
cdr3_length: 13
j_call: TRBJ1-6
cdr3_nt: TGTGCCAGCAGTCCTCAGGGGAATTCACCCCTCCACTTT
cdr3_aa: CASSPQGNSPLHF

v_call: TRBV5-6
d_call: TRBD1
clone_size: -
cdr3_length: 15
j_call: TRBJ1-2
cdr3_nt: TGTGCCAGCAGCTTAGTCCGGGACAGTTTTTTAGGCTACACCTTC
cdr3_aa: CASSLVRDSFLGYTF

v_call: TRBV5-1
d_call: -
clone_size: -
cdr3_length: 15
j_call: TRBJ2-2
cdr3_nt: TGCGCCAGCAGCTTGGGGGGGACAAACACCGGGGAGCTGTTTTTT
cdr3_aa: CASSLGGTNTGELFF

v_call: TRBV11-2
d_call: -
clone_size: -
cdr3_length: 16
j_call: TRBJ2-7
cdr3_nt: TGTGCCAGCAGCTTAGCCCCGAATCTTAACTCCTACGAGCAGTACTTC
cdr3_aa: CASSLAPNLNSYEQYF

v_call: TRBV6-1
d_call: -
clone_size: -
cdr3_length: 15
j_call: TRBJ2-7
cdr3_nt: TGTGCCAGCAGTGAAACACAGGGTGCCTCCTACGAGCAGTACTTC
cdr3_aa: CASSETQGASYEQYF

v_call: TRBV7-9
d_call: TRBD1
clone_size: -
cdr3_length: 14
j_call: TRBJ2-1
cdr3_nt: TGTGCCAGCAGTTACCCAGGGGGCCGCAATGAGCAGTTCTTC
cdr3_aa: CASSYPGGRNEQFF

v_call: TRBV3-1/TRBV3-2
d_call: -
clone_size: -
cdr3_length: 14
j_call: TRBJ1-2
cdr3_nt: TGTGCCAGCAGCCAAGATCGAACAGTACGTGGCTACACCTTC
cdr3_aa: CASSQDRTVRGYTF

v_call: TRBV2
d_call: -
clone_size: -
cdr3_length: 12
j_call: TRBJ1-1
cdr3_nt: TGTGCCAGCAGAACGGACAACTTTGAAGCTTTCTTT
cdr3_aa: CASRTDNFEAFF

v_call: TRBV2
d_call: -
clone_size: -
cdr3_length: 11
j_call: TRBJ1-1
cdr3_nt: TGTGCCAGCAGCCAGGGTACTGAAGCTTTCTTT
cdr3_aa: CASSQGTEAFF

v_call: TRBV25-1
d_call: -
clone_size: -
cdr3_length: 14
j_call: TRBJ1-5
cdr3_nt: TGTGCCAGCAGTGAACAAACGTTTAATCAGCCCCAGCATTTT
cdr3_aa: CASSEQTFNQPQHF

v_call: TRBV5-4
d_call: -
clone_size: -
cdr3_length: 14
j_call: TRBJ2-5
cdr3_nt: TGTGCCAGCAGCTTGGTTGGGTCCCAAGAGACCCAGTACTTC
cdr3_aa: CASSLVGSQETQYF

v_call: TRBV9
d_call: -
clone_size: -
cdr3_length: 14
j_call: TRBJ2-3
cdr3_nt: TGTGCCAGCAGCACTAGTATCAGCACAGATACGCAGTATTTT
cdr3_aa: CASSTSISTDTQYF

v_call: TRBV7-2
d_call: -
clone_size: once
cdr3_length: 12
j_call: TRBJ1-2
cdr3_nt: TGTGCCAGCAGCTCAGCCCAGGGGGGCTACACCTTC
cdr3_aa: CASSSAQGGYTF

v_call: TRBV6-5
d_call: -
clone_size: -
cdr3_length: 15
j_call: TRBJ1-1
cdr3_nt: TGTGCCAGCAGTTACTCACGCGCGGCGGACACTGAAGCTTTCTTT
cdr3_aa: CASSYSRAADTEAFF

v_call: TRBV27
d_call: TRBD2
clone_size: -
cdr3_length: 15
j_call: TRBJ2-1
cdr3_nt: TGTGCCAGCAGGCCACTAGCGGGGACCTACAATGAGCAGTTCTTC
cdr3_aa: CASRPLAGTYNEQFF

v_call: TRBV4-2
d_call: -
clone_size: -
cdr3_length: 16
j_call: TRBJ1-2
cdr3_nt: TGTGCCAGCAGCCAGGGATCAATTGCATCGGATAATGGCTACACCTTC
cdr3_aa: CASSQGSIASDNGYTF

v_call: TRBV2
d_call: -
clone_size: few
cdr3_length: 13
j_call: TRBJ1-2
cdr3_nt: TGTGCCAGCAGTGCGGCTAGTAACTATGGCTACACCTTC
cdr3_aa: CASSAASNYGYTF

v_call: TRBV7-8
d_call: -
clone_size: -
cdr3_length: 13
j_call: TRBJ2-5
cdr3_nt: TGTGCCAGCAGCCCGACTAGAGGGGAGACCCAGTACTTC
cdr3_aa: CASSPTRGETQYF

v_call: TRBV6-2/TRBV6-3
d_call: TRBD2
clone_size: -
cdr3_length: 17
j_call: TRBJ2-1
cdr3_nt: TGTGCCAGCAGTTACGGAGGACTAGCGGCAACCTACAATGAGCAGTTCTTC
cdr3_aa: CASSYGGLAATYNEQFF

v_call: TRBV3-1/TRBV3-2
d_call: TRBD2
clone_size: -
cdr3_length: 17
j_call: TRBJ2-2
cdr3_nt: TGTGCCAGCAGCGTACCCGGCGGGAGGGTAAACACCGGGGAGCTGTTTTTT
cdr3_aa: CASSVPGGRVNTGELFF

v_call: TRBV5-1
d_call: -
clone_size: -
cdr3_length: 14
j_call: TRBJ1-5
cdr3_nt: TGCGCCAGCAGCTTGGGGGTCGGCAATCAGCCCCAGCATTTT
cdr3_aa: CASSLGVGNQPQHF

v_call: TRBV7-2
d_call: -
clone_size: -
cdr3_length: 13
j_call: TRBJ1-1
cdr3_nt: TGTGCCAGCAGCTTAGACTCCGGATATGAAGCTTTCTTT
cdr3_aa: CASSLDSGYEAFF

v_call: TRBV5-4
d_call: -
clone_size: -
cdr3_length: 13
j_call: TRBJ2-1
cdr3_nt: TGTGCCAGCAAGAAGGGAGTGAACAATGAGCAGTTCTTC
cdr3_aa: CASKKGVNNEQFF